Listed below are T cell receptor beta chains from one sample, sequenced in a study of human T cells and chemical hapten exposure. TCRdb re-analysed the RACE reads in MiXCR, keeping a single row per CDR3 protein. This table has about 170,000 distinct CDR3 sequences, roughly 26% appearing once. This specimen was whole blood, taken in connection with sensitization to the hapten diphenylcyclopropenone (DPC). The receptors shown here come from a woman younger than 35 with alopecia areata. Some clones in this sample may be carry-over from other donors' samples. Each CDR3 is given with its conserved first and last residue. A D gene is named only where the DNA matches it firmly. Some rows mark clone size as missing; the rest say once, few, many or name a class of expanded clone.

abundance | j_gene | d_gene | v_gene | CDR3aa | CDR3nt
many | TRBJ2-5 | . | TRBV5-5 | CASSARQETQYF | TGTGCCAGCAGCGCCCGCCAAGAGACCCAGTACTTC
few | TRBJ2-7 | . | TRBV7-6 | CASSPGPHSYEQYF | TGTGCCAGCAGCCCAGGGCCTCACTCCTACGAGCAGTACTTC
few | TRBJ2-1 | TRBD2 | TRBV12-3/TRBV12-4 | CASSRPLTSGRAGEQFF | TGTGCCAGCAGTCGTCCTCTGACTAGCGGGAGGGCGGGTGAGCAGTTCTTC
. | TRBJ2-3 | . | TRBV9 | CASSPNTGGSTDTQYF | TGTGCCAGCAGCCCTAATACCGGTGGAAGCACAGATACGCAGTATTTT
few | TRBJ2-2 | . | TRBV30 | CAWISRVGVPGELFF | TGTGCCTGGATTTCCCGAGTGGGGGTCCCCGGGGAGCTGTTTTTT
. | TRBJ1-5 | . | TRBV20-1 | CSARDGGTGNQPQHF | TGCAGTGCTAGAGACGGGGGGACGGGCAATCAGCCCCAGCATTTT
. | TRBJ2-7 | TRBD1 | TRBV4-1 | CASSQAHNGQGAGSEYF | TGCGCCAGCAGCCAAGCCCACAATGGACAGGGGGCGGGATCGGAGTACTTC
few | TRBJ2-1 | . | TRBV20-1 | CSAEDSTTYNEQFF | TGCAGTGCTGAAGACTCCACCACTTACAATGAGCAGTTCTTC
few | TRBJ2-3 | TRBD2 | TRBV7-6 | CASSLPGLAGGSSTDTQYF | TGTGCCAGCAGCTTACCCGGACTAGCGGGAGGTTCCAGCACAGATACGCAGTATTTT
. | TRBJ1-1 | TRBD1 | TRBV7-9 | CASRADREITEAFF | TGTGCCAGCAGGGCGGACAGGGAGATCACTGAAGCTTTCTTT
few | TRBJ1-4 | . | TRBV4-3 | CASSQEGHENEKLFF | TGCGCCAGCAGCCAAGAAGGTCACGAGAATGAAAAACTGTTTTTT
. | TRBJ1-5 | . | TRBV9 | CASSVVSGTGPQHF | TGTGCCAGCAGCGTAGTCTCAGGTACAGGGCCCCAGCATTTT
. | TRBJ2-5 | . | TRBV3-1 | CASSPQTVQETQYF | TGTGCCAGCAGCCCGCAGACAGTCCAAGAGACCCAGTACTTC
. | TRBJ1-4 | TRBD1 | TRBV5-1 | CASSTGGGGEKLFF | TGCGCCAGCTCGACAGGGGGTGGAGGGGAAAAACTGTTTTTT
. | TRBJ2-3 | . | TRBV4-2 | CASSQFPGGNGDTQYF | TGTGCCAGCAGCCAATTCCCGGGGGGCAATGGAGATACGCAGTATTTT
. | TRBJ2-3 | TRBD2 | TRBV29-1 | CSVRGKLAARSDTQYF | TGCAGCGTTCGTGGAAAACTAGCGGCTCGGTCAGATACGCAGTATTTT
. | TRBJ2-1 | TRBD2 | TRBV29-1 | CSAASGDLLTHEQFF | TGCAGCGCGGCTAGCGGGGATCTGTTAACTCATGAGCAGTTCTTC
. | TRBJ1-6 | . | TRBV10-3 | CAIGAAYNSPLHF | TGTGCCATCGGGGCAGCCTATAATTCACCCCTCCACTTT
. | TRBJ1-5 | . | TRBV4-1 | CASSQISRAGNQPQHF | TGCGCCAGCAGCCAAATCTCCCGGGCAGGGAATCAGCCCCAGCATTTT
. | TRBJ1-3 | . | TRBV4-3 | CASSQAVSLSGNTIYF | TGCGCCAGCAGCCAGGCGGTATCTCTCTCTGGAAACACCATATATTTT
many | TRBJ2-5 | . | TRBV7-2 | CASSLDRGGETQYF | TGTGCCAGCAGCTTAGACAGGGGAGGAGAGACCCAGTACTTC
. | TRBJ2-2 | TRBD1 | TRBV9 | CASSARQGDAGELFF | TGTGCCAGCAGCGCCCGACAGGGAGACGCCGGGGAGCTGTTTTTT
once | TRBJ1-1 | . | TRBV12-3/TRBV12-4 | CASAGGGLLTEAFF | TGTGCCAGCGCCGGCGGGGGGCTGTTGACTGAAGCTTTCTTT
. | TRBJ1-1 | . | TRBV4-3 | CASSQDLENTEAFF | TGCGCCAGCAGCCAAGATTTGGAGAACACTGAAGCTTTCTTT
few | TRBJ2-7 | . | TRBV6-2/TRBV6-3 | CAVRDTFGEQYF | TGTGCCGTCCGGGACACCTTCGGGGAGCAGTACTTC
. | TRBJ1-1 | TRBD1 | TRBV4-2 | CASSQPDRPNTEAFF | TGTGCCAGCAGCCAACCGGACAGGCCGAACACTGAAGCTTTCTTT
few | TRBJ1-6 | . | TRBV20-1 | CSVVEGRDNSPLHF | TGCAGTGTCGTGGAAGGAAGGGATAATTCACCCCTCCACTTT
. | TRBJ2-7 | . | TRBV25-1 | CASSEWGEQYF | TGTGCCAGCAGTGAATGGGGGGAGCAGTACTTC
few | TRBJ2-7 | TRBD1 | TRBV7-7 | CASSLRDRDYEQYF | TGTGCTAGCAGCTTAAGGGACAGAGACTACGAGCAGTACTTC
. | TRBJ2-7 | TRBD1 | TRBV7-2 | CASSLGRGRPYF | TGTGCCAGCAGCTTAGGCAGGGGGCGACCCTACTTC
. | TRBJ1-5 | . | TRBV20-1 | CSVGDQPQHF | TGCAGTGTCGGGGATCAGCCCCAGCATTTT
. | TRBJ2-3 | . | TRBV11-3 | CASSPRERDTDTQYF | TGTGCCAGCAGCCCCCGGGAAAGAGACACAGATACGCAGTATTTT
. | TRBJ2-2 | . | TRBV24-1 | CATEVENTGELFF | TGTGCCACCGAGGTAGAAAACACCGGGGAGCTGTTTTTT
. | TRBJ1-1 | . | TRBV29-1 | CSVGIMNTEAFF | TGCAGCGTTGGGATTATGAACACTGAAGCTTTCTTT